Following are 32 T cell receptor beta chains from one sample sequenced in a study of blood T cell repertoires in COVID-19. Sequencing was performed with immunoSEQ multiplex PCR; in TCRdb, only in-frame clones are kept and a portion is missing. The sample contains some 300,000 clones, around 86% of which appear only once. Sequencing used peripheral blood. These TCRs come from a man between 65 and 85 years old with acute or convalescent COVID-19.

The chain combines TRBV11-3 with TRBJ2-5; 10 bases align to TRBD2. The CDR3 is 17 amino acids. Germline V gene sequence: CDR1 SGHNT, CDR2 YENEEA. The V segment lost 1 base and the J segment 5 bases; nucleotides outside the gene matches: 10. CDR3 nucleotides: TGTGCCAGCAGCTTAGGCGTCGCTAGCGGGGGTGGGGAGACCCAGTACTTC. It is translated as CASSLGVASGGGETQYF.

This sequence joins TRBV9 and TRBJ2-1, with D perhaps matching TRBD2 (7 bases). V lost 4 bases and J lost 7, with 21 bases in between. The CDR3 length is 16 residues. Germline values: CDR1 SGDLS, CDR2 YYNGEE. CDR3 in amino acids: CASSPRGRATGNEQFF. The CDR3 DNA is TGTGCCAGCAGCCCTAGGGGGAGGGCTACGGGGAATGAGCAGTTCTTC.

The CDR3 DNA reads as TGTGCCAGCAGTCCAAATGACAGGGGGAGAACTGAAGCTTTCTTT. Amino acid sequence: CASSPNDRGRTEAFF. The J gene is TRBJ1-1, the V gene TRBV28, with TRBD1 matching 9 bases. CDR1 is MDHEN and CDR2 is SYDVKM in the germline V gene. This CDR3 has 15 amino acids. V trimming: 5 bases; J trimming: 5 bases; junction bases outside the gene matches: 9.

The rearrangement uses TRBV6-1 and TRBJ1-1, with D maybe TRBD1 (6 bases). The CDR3 is made up of 14 amino acids. Germline V gene lookup returns CDR1 MNHNS and CDR2 SASEGT. V was clipped by 2 bases and J by 3 bases, with 10 bases between them. CDR3 sequence: CASSENRAHTEAFF. CDR3 DNA: TGTGCCAGCAGTGAAAACAGGGCACACACTGAAGCTTTCTTT.

The chain uses TRBV28 and TRBJ1-2; TRBD1 matches at 10 bases. Germline V lookup: CDR1 MDHEN, CDR2 SYDVKM. The CDR3 has 14 amino acids. The V segment lost 6 bases and the J segment 6 bases; nucleotides outside the gene matches: 7. The CDR3 is CASRGQGMFDGYTF. The CDR3, as DNA: TGTGCCAGCAGGGGACAGGGGATGTTCGATGGCTACACCTTC.

This CDR3 reads CSVRGAGGAYEQYF. The DNA of the CDR3 is TGCAGCGTCAGGGGGGCGGGAGGCGCCTACGAGCAGTACTTC. The chain recombines TRBV29-1 with TRBJ2-7; D possibly corresponds to TRBD2 (8 bases). The CDR3 runs 14 residues. Germline assignment: CDR1 SQVTM and CDR2 ANQGSEA. Deletions cut 6 bases from V and 2 bases from J, with 17 bases between.

The chain recombines TRBV7-2 with TRBJ2-7; D unclear. The CDR3 runs to 14 residues. Trimming shortened V by 4 bases and J by 1 base, and 11 bases separated the two germline ends. CDR1 SGHTA and CDR2 FQGNSA come from the germline V gene. The CDR3 is CASSSQPLSYEQYF. CDR3 bases: TGTGCCAGCAGCTCCCAACCGCTATCCTACGAGCAGTACTTC.

The chain recombines TRBV19 with TRBJ1-1; no firm D call. Germline-derived CDR1 and CDR2 are LNHDA and SQIVND (reference sequence). The length of the CDR3 is 13 residues. The germline V and J ends were trimmed by 5 bases and 1 base, with 8 bases remaining between them. CDR3: CASSPRENTEAFF. DNA for the CDR3: TGTGCCAGTAGTCCGAGGGAGAACACTGAAGCTTTCTTT.

In this sample, this clone turned up once. V is TRBV19 and J is TRBJ2-3; 9 bases match TRBD2. Germline CDR1 reads LNHDA; CDR2 reads SQIVND (reference sequence). V was pared by 7 bases and J by 2 bases, with 4 bases of the junction left unmatched. The CDR3 covers 14 residues. The CDR3: CASTQREVTDTQYF. CDR3 nucleotide sequence: TGTGCCAGTACCCAGCGGGAGGTCACAGATACGCAGTATTTT.

The rearrangement uses TRBV28 and TRBJ2-7; 8 bases are shared with TRBD1. Germline V gives CDR1 MDHEN, CDR2 SYDVKM. With V trimmed by 6 bases and J by 2 bases, 12 bases remained unmatched. This CDR3 is 16 amino acids long. In DNA form, the CDR3 reads TGTGCCAGCAGACTAACTTACGGACAGGGCCCCTACGAGCAGTACTTC. It is translated as CASRLTYGQGPYEQYF.

This clone has only one observation. The chain recombines TRBV7-2 with TRBJ2-7; D may be TRBD1 (5 bases). CDR3 length: 13 amino acids. V was pared by 1 base and J by 5 bases, with 9 bases between. Germline-derived CDR1 and CDR2 are SGHTA and FQGNSA. The CDR3 region has the DNA TGTGCCAGCAGCTTAGGCAGGGCCCACGAGCAGTACTTC. Its translation is CASSLGRAHEQYF. Drawing the rest from reference TRBV7-2 and TRBJ2-7, the complete variable domain is GAGVSQSPSNKVTEKGKDVELRCDPISGHTALYWYRQSLGQGLEFLIYFQGNSAPDKSGLPSDRFSAERTGGSVSTLTIQRTQQEDSAVYLCASSLGRAHEQYFGPGTRLTVT.

The chain employs TRBV10-2 and TRBJ1-1, with D possibly being TRBD1 (6 bases). V was shortened by 3 bases and J by 4 bases, with 9 bases between the two germline ends. The CDR3 has 13 amino acids. Germline lookup yields CDR1 WSHSY and CDR2 SAAADI. The CDR3 DNA reads TGCGCCAGCAGTGAACAGGGTGGCACTGAAGCTTTCTTT. It is translated as CASSEQGGTEAFF.

This clone was counted a single time. The chain links TRBV19 to TRBJ1-5; D ambiguous. V lost 6 bases, J lost 6 bases, and 24 bases lay in between. There are 17 residues in the CDR3. Germline V lookup: CDR1 LNHDA, CDR2 SQIVND (reference sequence). The CDR3 loop reads CASSRRHQVDYSQPQHF. The CDR3 coding sequence is TGTGCCAGTAGCCGACGTCATCAGGTCGATTACAGTCAGCCCCAGCATTTT.

This clone was found a few times. The V call is TRBV7-2, the J call TRBJ1-2; the D gene is possibly TRBD1 (6 bases). This CDR3 region has 14 residues. Germline V CDR1 and CDR2: SGHTA, FQGNSA. V was pared by 5 bases and J by 4 bases, with 14 bases between. The CDR3 reads CASSPPWTVYGYTF. As DNA, the CDR3 is TGTGCCAGCAGCCCCCCGTGGACAGTCTATGGCTACACCTTC.

The chain recombines TRBV20-1 with TRBJ1-4; D might be TRBD1 (5 bases). The CDR3 totals 11 residues. V was pared by 5 bases and J by 10 bases, with 11 bases between. Germline V gene lookup returns CDR1 DFQATT and CDR2 SNEGSKA (reference sequence). As DNA, the CDR3 is TGCAGTGCTGGGACGGGGGGAAAACTGTTTTTT. Protein: CSAGTGGKLFF.

Regarding this clone: A read error may produce the germline difference seen at one junction end. The gene calls are TRBV28 and TRBJ2-4; no firm D call. This CDR3 comprises 14 residues. Per germline, CDR1 MDHEN and CDR2 SYDVKM. This CDR3 is CASSLSNTNNIQYF. CDR3 coding DNA: TGTGCCAGCAGCCTTAGTAATACCAACAACATTCAGTACTTC.

This clone was seen a few times. This rearrangement joins TRBV30 to TRBJ1-1; 9 nucleotides match TRBD1. The CDR3 covers 13 residues. CDR1 and CDR2 (germline): GTSNPN, SVGIG (reference sequence). J lost 4 bases, V lost 8 bases, and 8 bases had no gene match. The CDR3, as DNA: TGTGCCCTGGACAGGGGAATAAGCACTGAAGCTTTCTTT. Translation: CALDRGISTEAFF.

This clone showed up just a few times. The V and J genes are TRBV6-6 and TRBJ2-7; 10 nucleotides align to TRBD1. The CDR3 sequence is 16 residues long. CDR1 is MNHNY and CDR2 is SVGAGI in the germline V gene (reference sequence). J was trimmed by 1 base and V by 4 bases; bases with no gene match: 7. The CDR3 DNA reads TGTGCCAGCAGTTTGGGACAGGGGATAGGGTCCTACGAGCAGTACTTC. It encodes CASSLGQGIGSYEQYF.

This clone was found once. The chain carries TRBV11-1 and TRBJ2-1; D is perhaps TRBD1 (5 bases). V was clipped by 0 bases and J by 7 bases, with 13 bases between them. Germline CDR1 SGHAT, CDR2 FQDESV (reference sequence). The CDR3 covers 15 residues. The CDR3 region has the DNA TGTGCCAGCAGCTTAGCTAGCAGGGCAGGGAATGAGCAGTTCTTC. This translates into CASSLASRAGNEQFF.

V is TRBV28 and J is TRBJ2-3; no definite D call. The V gene's germline CDR1 is MDHEN and CDR2 SYDVKM. CDR3 length equals 15 residues. V gave up 2 bases and J gave up 4 bases, with 13 bases separating them. This CDR3 is CASSLPGVLADTQYF. The CDR3 coding sequence is TGTGCCAGCAGTTTACCTGGTGTGTTAGCAGATACGCAGTATTTT.

The chain joins TRBV15 to TRBJ2-3; D remains ambiguous. V lost 1 base and J lost 6, with 5 bases in between. The CDR3 runs 12 residues. Germline loops: CDR1 LNHNV, CDR2 YYDKDF (reference sequence). Written as DNA, the CDR3 is TGTGCCACCAGCAGAGCTTATGATACGCAGTATTTT. Residues: CATSRAYDTQYF.

J is TRBJ2-2 and V is TRBV4-2; the D gene is possibly TRBD1 (5 bases). V lost 1 base and J lost 6, with 9 bases in between. Germline-derived CDR1 and CDR2 are LGHNA and YNFKEQ. CDR3 length equals 14 residues. CDR3 region: CASSQGQGSGELFF. In nucleotides, the CDR3 is TGTGCCAGCAGCCAAGGGCAGGGCTCCGGGGAGCTGTTTTTT.

The rearrangement joins TRBV3-1 (or the pseudogene TRBV3-2) to TRBJ2-3; 9 positions agree with TRBD1. Trimming took 0 bases from V and 6 from J; bases not matched to a gene: 19. There are 20 residues in the CDR3. Germline V gene sequence: CDR1 LGHDT, CDR2 YNNKEL (reference sequence). DNA of the CDR3: TGTGCCAGCAGCCAAGATAATTCCCCCACTGGACAGGGGAAGCGTGATACGCAGTATTTT. Translating gives CASSQDNSPTGQGKRDTQYF.

The chain joins TRBV6-1 to TRBJ2-3, with D possibly matching TRBD2 (7 bases). Germline lookup yields CDR1 MNHNS and CDR2 SASEGT. V was pared by 2 bases and J by 4 bases, with 16 bases between. The CDR3 has 16 amino acids. This chain's CDR3 is CASSELGGGSPDTQYF. CDR3 coding DNA: TGTGCCAGCAGTGAATTAGGGGGGGGCTCCCCAGATACGCAGTATTTT.

CDR3 in amino acids: CASSELTRGETQYF. In DNA form, the CDR3 reads TGTGCCAGCAGTGAATTGACCCGCGGGGAGACCCAGTACTTC. This chain uses TRBV2 with TRBJ2-5; possibly TRBD2 for D (5 bases). The CDR3 contains 14 residues. Germline V gene data show CDR1 as SNHLY and CDR2 as FYNNEI. The V gene lost 2 bases and the J gene lost 5 bases, with 12 bases spanning the gap.

The chain joins TRBV7-9 to TRBJ1-5, with 7 positions matching TRBD1. CDR1 and CDR2 (germline): SEHNR, FQNEAQ (reference sequence). The CDR3 is 15 residues long. With V trimmed by 5 bases and J by 0 bases, 4 bases remained unmatched. CDR3 residues: CASSTTGASNQPQHF. The DNA for the CDR3 is TGTGCCAGCAGCACTACAGGGGCTAGCAATCAGCCCCAGCATTTT.

This clone showed up just once. The CDR3 spells CATTRGTNQPQHF. In DNA, the CDR3 is TGTGCCACTACTCGGGGAACGAATCAGCCCCAGCATTTT. This sequence joins TRBV18 and TRBJ1-5, with no clear D. This CDR3 is 13 amino acids long. Trimming pared 10 bases from V and 4 bases from J, leaving 14 bases between. Germline V gives CDR1 KGHSH, CDR2 LQKENI. The full variable domain, rest sourced from reference TRBV18 and TRBJ1-5, is NAGVMQNPRHLVRRRGQEARLRCSPMKGHSHVYWYRQLPEEGLKFMVYLQKENIIDESGMPKERFSAEFPKEGPSILRIQQVVRGDSAAYFCATTRGTNQPQHFGDGTRLSIL.

CDR3 protein: CASRTIQGSGKLFF. The CDR3 nucleotides are TGTGCCAGCAGGACTATACAGGGGTCAGGAAAACTGTTTTTT. The chain recombines TRBV2 with TRBJ1-4, with TRBD1 matching 7 bases. Germline CDR1 is SNHLY and CDR2 is FYNNEI. The CDR3 covers 14 residues. The J segment lost 10 bases and the V segment lost 6 bases, leaving 11 bases of the junction unmatched.

This chain links TRBV11-3 with TRBJ2-1, with TRBD1 as a possible D gene (6 bases). The CDR3 totals 15 residues. CDR1 is SGHNT, CDR2 YENEEA, per germline. Trimming removed 5 bases from V and 5 bases from J, with 16 bases in between. The CDR3, as DNA: TGTGCCAGCAGCCAGGGATGGACAGATGACAATGAGCAGTTCTTC. This codes for CASSQGWTDDNEQFF.

The chain links TRBV2 to TRBJ2-1; 8 bases fit TRBD2. Germline V gene sequence: CDR1 SNHLY, CDR2 FYNNEI. J was trimmed by 5 bases and V by 10 bases; bases with no gene match: 7. CDR3 length: 13 amino acids. This chain's CDR3 is CATRSGSNNEQFF. CDR3 coding DNA: TGTGCCACCAGGAGCGGGAGTAACAATGAGCAGTTCTTC.

The V gene is TRBV18, the J gene TRBJ1-1; tentatively, D is TRBD1 (6 bases). V shed 3 bases and J shed 3 bases, with 11 bases lying between them. Germline V gene sequence: CDR1 KGHSH, CDR2 LQKENI. The CDR3 totals 14 residues. The CDR3 region is CASSPTGRDTEAFF. Written as DNA, the CDR3 is TGTGCCAGCTCACCGACAGGCCGGGACACTGAAGCTTTCTTT.

CDR3: CAIFSTSIDEQFF. The CDR3 DNA reads TGTGCCATCTTTTCGACTAGTATAGATGAGCAGTTCTTC. This rearrangement joins TRBV10-3 to TRBJ2-1, with D possibly being TRBD2 (6 bases). The CDR3 contains 13 residues. The germline V gene has CDR1 ENHRY and CDR2 SYGVKD. Trimming stripped 8 bases from V and 8 bases from J, with 16 bases between.